These T cell receptor beta chains were read from a single sample in a study of spatial heterogeneity in lung cancer. TCRdb reprocessed the 5' RACE reads via MiXCR and lists one record per CDR3 protein. The sample contains 110,000 or so distinct CDR3 sequences, 10% to 12% of which appear only once. Specimen: PBMCs, collected at follow-up. The source of these receptors is a female donor with early-stage non-small cell lung cancer. CDR3s include the opening cysteine and the closing phenylalanine or tryptophan. A D gene is named only where the DNA matches it firmly. Some rows mark clone size as missing; the rest say once, few, many or name a class of expanded clone.

V gene	D gene	clone size	J gene	CDR3 DNA	CDR3 protein
TRBV7-3	NA	NA	TRBJ2-5	TGTGCCAGCAGCGCGGCCGGGGGCGTGGAGACCCAGTACTTC	CASSAAGGVETQYF
TRBV19	NA	few	TRBJ2-1	TGTGCCAGTAGTATATCCCCTGCCAATGAGCAGTTCTTC	CASSISPANEQFF
TRBV6-1	TRBD1	many	TRBJ1-4	TGTGCCAGCAGACGACAGGGGGCAAAGGAAAAACTGTTTTTT	CASRRQGAKEKLFF
TRBV7-9	NA	few	TRBJ1-5	TGTGCCAGCAGCCCAGGCGGGGGAGAACAGCCCCAGCATTTT	CASSPGGGEQPQHF
TRBV4-3	NA	NA	TRBJ2-6	TGCGCCAGCAGCCAAGGAAGGGACTCTGGGGCCAACGTCCTGACTTTC	CASSQGRDSGANVLTF
TRBV12-3/TRBV12-4	TRBD1	NA	TRBJ2-7	TGTGCCAGCAGTTTAGGCGGACAGGAATACGAGCAGTACTTC	CASSLGGQEYEQYF
TRBV7-9	NA	NA	TRBJ1-6	TGTGCCAGCAGCTTGAGAGGACTCGCGAGTTCACCCCTCCACTTT	CASSLRGLASSPLHF
TRBV19	TRBD2	many	TRBJ2-1	TGTGCCAGTAGTACCCCGACGACTAGCGGGAGAGTAGGAGAGCAGTTCTTC	CASSTPTTSGRVGEQFF
TRBV5-1	NA	few	TRBJ2-3	TGCGCCAGCAGCTTGAGGCGCGCCAGCACAGATACGCAGTATTTT	CASSLRRASTDTQYF
TRBV7-9	NA	NA	TRBJ1-3	TGTGCCAGCAGAAAATCGGACAACTCTGGAAACACCATATATTTT	CASRKSDNSGNTIYF
TRBV2	TRBD2	few	TRBJ2-3	TGTGCCAGCAGTGGAGAGGCGGGAGGAACAGATACGCAGTATTTT	CASSGEAGGTDTQYF
TRBV3-1	NA	few	TRBJ1-1	TGTGCCAGCAGCCACCGGGATACTGAAGCTTTCTTT	CASSHRDTEAFF
TRBV11-3	NA	NA	TRBJ2-1	TGTGCCAGCAGCTTAGATCGGAATGAGCAGTTCTTC	CASSLDRNEQFF
TRBV12-3/TRBV12-4	NA	NA	TRBJ2-3	TGTGCCAGCAGTTTAGGGATTTCCACAGATACGCAGTATTTT	CASSLGISTDTQYF
TRBV7-2	NA	NA	TRBJ2-3	TGTGCCAGCAGCTTAAACGGCCGGGGGGCGGGAGATACGCAGTATTTT	CASSLNGRGAGDTQYF
TRBV7-9	TRBD2	NA	TRBJ2-1	TGTGCCAGCAGTTCACCGGGACTAGCGGGAGTCATGAGGAATGAGCAGTTCTTC	CASSSPGLAGVMRNEQFF
TRBV9	NA	NA	TRBJ2-3	TGTGCCAGCAGCGTATGGGGGGAGAGCACAGATACGCAGTATTTT	CASSVWGESTDTQYF
TRBV27	NA	few	TRBJ1-5	TGTGCCAGCAGTTTATGGCAGAATCAGCCCCAGCATTTT	CASSLWQNQPQHF
TRBV7-2	NA	few	TRBJ1-1	TGTGCCAGCAGTGCCACAGGACTTGGGAACACTGAAGCTTTCTTT	CASSATGLGNTEAFF
TRBV5-1	NA	NA	TRBJ2-1	TGCGCCAGCAGCTTGACGGAGGTAGGGAATGAGCAGTTCTTC	CASSLTEVGNEQFF
TRBV20-1	NA	many	TRBJ1-5	TGCAGTGCTAGGGATCCTAATAATCAGCCCCAGCATTTT	CSARDPNNQPQHF
TRBV9	TRBD2	NA	TRBJ2-3	TGTGCCAGCAGCCTAGCGGGAGAATTTGGTACGCAGTATTTT	CASSLAGEFGTQYF
TRBV10-3	TRBD2	few	TRBJ2-1	TGTGCCATCGGCGACCCGGGACTAGCGGGATATGAGCAGTTCTTC	CAIGDPGLAGYEQFF
TRBV7-9	NA	few	TRBJ2-2	TGTGCCAGCAGCTTATGGGCCGGGGAGCTGTTTTTT	CASSLWAGELFF
TRBV3-1	NA	few	TRBJ2-4	TGTGCCAGCAGCCAATATCCCGAGGGGGACATCCACGCCAAAAACATTCAGTACTTC	CASSQYPEGDIHAKNIQYF
TRBV7-2	NA	few	TRBJ2-2	TGTGCCAGCAGCCTGGGGGGCAGTGGGTACACCGGGGAGCTGTTTTTT	CASSLGGSGYTGELFF
TRBV11-2	TRBD2	NA	TRBJ2-1	TGTGCCAGCAGCTCTGCCGGGAGGCGGTCCTCCTACAATGAGCAGTTCTTC	CASSSAGRRSSYNEQFF
TRBV19	NA	NA	TRBJ2-3	TGTGCCAGTAGTGCCCAGGGCACAGATACGCAGTATTTT	CASSAQGTDTQYF
TRBV28	TRBD1	many	TRBJ2-5	TGTGCCAGCAGTCCCCGGACAGGCTTCCAAGAGACCCAGTACTTC	CASSPRTGFQETQYF
TRBV15	TRBD2	few	TRBJ2-5	TGTGCCACCAGCAGAGGTCCAGCGGGAGTGGAGACCCAGTACTTC	CATSRGPAGVETQYF
TRBV3-1	NA	many	TRBJ1-5	TGTGCCAGCAGCCACGGGAGGGACAATCAGCCCCAGCATTTT	CASSHGRDNQPQHF
TRBV5-5	NA	many	TRBJ1-1	TGTGCCAGCAGCCACTTGGGCACTGAAGCTTTCTTT	CASSHLGTEAFF
TRBV27	NA	NA	TRBJ1-2	TGTGCCAGCAGTTTAGTGGGTGACAGGTCTCGGGGCTACACCTTC	CASSLVGDRSRGYTF
TRBV5-6	NA	few	TRBJ2-4	TGTGCCAGCAGCTTTCGGACAGCACTAGCCAAAAACATTCAGTACTTC	CASSFRTALAKNIQYF
TRBV2	NA	few	TRBJ2-2	TGTGCCAGCAGTGATTTAGGGGGGACCGGGGAGCTGTTTTTT	CASSDLGGTGELFF
TRBV29-1	NA	few	TRBJ2-1	TGCAGCGTTGAGCGGGGCGGCAGGAATGAGCAGTTCTTC	CSVERGGRNEQFF
TRBV12-3/TRBV12-4	TRBD2	NA	TRBJ2-2	TGTGCCAGCAGTTCCCGGGTTCGGGGGAGGGGCACCGGGGAGCTGTTTTTT	CASSSRVRGRGTGELFF
TRBV3-1	TRBD2	few	TRBJ2-1	TGTGCCAGCAGCCGGCAAGGAGCGGGAGGTTTTTTGGATGAGCAGTTCTTC	CASSRQGAGGFLDEQFF
TRBV27	NA	NA	TRBJ1-6	TGTGCCAGCAGTCCGAACTCCCCCAGGAATTCACCCCTCCACTTT	CASSPNSPRNSPLHF
TRBV15	NA	NA	TRBJ2-1	TGTGCCACCAGCACGAAGGACCGCGCTGAATGGCAGTTCTTC	CATSTKDRAEWQFF
TRBV28	NA	few	TRBJ1-5	TGTGCCAGCAGTAGAACGACAGGAGGATATAGCAATCAGCCCCAGCATTTT	CASSRTTGGYSNQPQHF
TRBV7-2	NA	few	TRBJ2-7	TGTGCCAGCAGCTTAGGAATTCGCGAGGGAGCCTACGAGCAGTACTTC	CASSLGIREGAYEQYF